The clone carrying this T cell receptor beta chain was seen more than once but under ten times. Its antigen is undetermined. Receiving focal radiation plus CTLA-4 blockade with ipilimumab were patients who had chemo-refractory metastatic non-small-cell lung cancer. CDR1 and CDR2 from the germline V gene are SNHLY and FYNNEI. This CDR3 spans 15 amino acids. Between the trimmed V and J ends, which lost 4 bases and 5 bases, there was a span of 16 bases. Profiled with immunoSEQ multiplex PCR; TCRdb holds only in-frame clones, not every one. This sample has about 78,000 clones, with roughly 86% found just once. The data originate from a study of radiotherapy plus CTLA-4 blockade in lung cancer. Study overall: Disease control was achieved by about 34% of patients, and objective responses by about 17%.

Findings of the study overall: Peripheral blood showed expansion of tumor-derived TCR clones after radiotherapy and ipilimumab. Response, reportedly, was best predicted by interferon-beta along with early blood T cell clone dynamics.

The clonotype comes from a human donor with non-small cell lung cancer who had stable disease on radiotherapy plus ipilimumab. Sample: peripheral blood, taken from a patient treated with radiotherapy plus ipilimumab. This chain joins TRBV2 and TRBJ2-3; possible D gene TRBD2, 5 bases. The CDR3: CASSVGGSRGDTQYF. CDR3 coding DNA: TGTGCCAGCAGTGTAGGAGGTAGTAGAGGAGATACGCAGTATTTT.